What follows are 6 T cell receptor beta chains derived from one specimen sequenced in a study of blood T cell repertoires in COVID-19. This table comes from immunoSEQ multiplex PCR, and its TCRdb copy is limited to in-frame clones, with some not included. The top ten clones hold about 5.7% of a sample with over 250,000 clones, about 90% of them seen once. Material: PBMCs or T cells enriched from blood (not recorded which). The receptors originated from a woman in her twenties or thirties who had recovered from COVID-19.

J is TRBJ1-1 and V is TRBV7-2, with D perhaps TRBD1 (5 bases). With 2 bases removed from V and 5 bases from J, the gap between germline ends came to 15 bases. The CDR3 spans 15 residues. Germline V gene lookup returns CDR1 SGHTA and CDR2 FQGNSA. The CDR3 is CASSLYGPGRTEAFF. DNA for the CDR3: TGTGCCAGCAGCTTATATGGGCCAGGGAGGACTGAAGCTTTCTTT.

The chain couples TRBV2 to TRBJ1-4, with a tentative D call TRBD1 (6 bases). The V end lost 4 bases, the J end lost 4 bases, and 10 bases lay between the germline ends. CDR1 and CDR2 from the germline V gene are SNHLY and FYNNEI. The CDR3 has 14 amino acids. DNA for the CDR3: TGTGCCAGCAGTGGACAGGTCTTTAATGAAAAACTGTTTTTT. Its translation: CASSGQVFNEKLFF.

This clone has a single count. The V and J genes are TRBV2 and TRBJ2-3; 8 bases match TRBD1. Losses at the gene ends were 7 bases for V and 2 bases for J; bases not matched to a gene: 8. Germline CDR1 reads SNHLY; CDR2 reads FYNNEI. The CDR3 contains 15 residues. The CDR3 protein is CASKLDRGPTDTQYF. In nucleotides, the CDR3 is TGTGCCAGCAAACTTGACAGGGGACCCACAGATACGCAGTATTTT.

This clone was seen only once. V and J are TRBV3-1 (or the pseudogene TRBV3-2) and TRBJ2-1; D may be TRBD1 (6 bases). There are 14 residues in the CDR3. V dropped 3 bases and J dropped 6 bases, with 12 bases sitting between them. Per germline, CDR1 LGHDT and CDR2 YNNKEL (reference sequence). CDR3 DNA: TGTGCCAGCAGCCATTTGGGGGCGTCCAATGAGCAGTTCTTC. This codes for CASSHLGASNEQFF.

This chain uses TRBV3-1 (or the pseudogene TRBV3-2) with TRBJ2-5; TRBD2 aligns across 10 bases. CDR1 and CDR2 (germline): LGHDT, YNNKEL (reference sequence). CDR3 length: 16 residues. J lost 0 bases, V lost 4 bases, and 5 bases had no gene match. The CDR3 nucleotides are TGTGCCAGCAGCCGATCGACTAGCGGGTACCAAGAGACCCAGTACTTC. The encoded protein is CASSRSTSGYQETQYF.

This chain connects TRBV10-3 to TRBJ1-1; D perhaps matches TRBD1 (5 bases). The CDR3 runs to 16 residues. Trimming removed 11 bases from V and 0 bases from J, with 22 bases in between. In germline, CDR1 is ENHRY, CDR2 SYGVKD. CDR3 in amino acids: CASNVQVGGMNTEAFF. CDR3 coding DNA: TGTGCCTCAAACGTCCAGGTTGGGGGGATGAACACTGAAGCTTTCTTT.